The rows below give T cell receptor beta chains drawn from one sample of a study of shared clonotypes between healthy human individuals. Sequencing was performed with immunoSEQ multiplex PCR; in TCRdb, only in-frame clones are kept and a portion is missing. The table shows 1.5 million to 1.9 million clones, with 95% to 99% occurring only once. The sample comprised naive CD4+ T cells sorted from blood. These receptors were obtained from a man aged 30 to 45 in good health. Both conserved end residues are part of each CDR3. Each record gives: J gene, V gene, clone size, D gene, CDR3 protein, CDR3 DNA. The D gene is left open where the match is weak. Size is stated for part of the rows, as once, few or many counts, or as a class when the clone is expanded.

>TRBJ1-1|TRBV5-8|-|-
CASNRERLNTEAFF
TGTGCCAGCAACAGGGAAAGGTTGAACACTGAAGCTTTCTTT
>TRBJ2-7|TRBV28|-|TRBD1
CASSYPDRGLDEQYF
TGTGCCAGCAGTTACCCGGACAGGGGGCTCGACGAGCAGTACTTC
>TRBJ1-2|TRBV19|-|TRBD1
CASKARGYDYGYTF
TGTGCCAGTAAGGCCAGGGGGTATGACTATGGCTACACCTTC
>TRBJ1-2|TRBV9|-|-
CASSLGTGYGYTF
TGTGCCAGCAGCCTCGGGACGGGCTATGGCTACACCTTC
>TRBJ2-7|TRBV19|-|-
CASSTAGTSYEQYF
TGTGCCAGTAGTACCGCCGGGACAAGCTACGAGCAGTACTTC
>TRBJ1-2|TRBV6-4|-|-
CASRTTNRQGPYGYTF
TGTGCCAGCAGAACAACGAACAGGCAGGGGCCCTATGGCTACACCTTC
>TRBJ2-7|TRBV18|-|-
CASSLRTQDEQYF
TGTGCCAGCTCTCTTCGGACCCAGGACGAGCAGTACTTC
>TRBJ2-7|TRBV28|-|TRBD1
CASRTAGGRLSYEQYF
TGTGCCAGCAGAACCGCAGGGGGCAGGCTTTCCTACGAGCAGTACTTC
>TRBJ2-1|TRBV27|-|-
CASSADSFYNEQFF
TGTGCCAGCAGTGCCGACAGCTTTTACAATGAGCAGTTCTTC
>TRBJ2-1|TRBV18|-|TRBD2
CASSPGTSGRYEQFF
TGTGCCAGCTCACCGGGGACTAGCGGGAGGTATGAGCAGTTCTTC
>TRBJ1-5|TRBV2|-|-
CASSEGPNQPQHF
TGTGCCAGCAGTGAAGGGCCAAATCAGCCCCAGCATTTT
>TRBJ2-1|TRBV12-2|-|-
CASRLAEDRVDYNEQFF
TGTGCAAGTCGCTTAGCCGAAGACAGGGTGGACTACAATGAGCAGTTCTTC
>TRBJ2-2|TRBV7-2|few|-
CASSSAGLNTGELFF
TGTGCCAGCAGCTCCGCGGGACTCAACACCGGGGAGCTGTTTTTT
>TRBJ1-3|TRBV4-1|-|TRBD1
CASSQATGAPSGNTIYF
TGCGCCAGCAGCCAAGCCACAGGGGCCCCCTCTGGAAACACCATATATTTT
>TRBJ2-4|TRBV28|-|-
CASRGPGHQYF
TGTGCCAGCAGGGGGCCGGGACACCAGTACTTC
>TRBJ2-2|TRBV28|-|-
CASINRVTGELFF
TGTGCCAGCATAAACAGGGTCACCGGGGAGCTGTTTTTT
>TRBJ2-7|TRBV4-1|-|TRBD2
CASSQVFPAGGVEQYF
TGCGCCAGCAGCCAAGTTTTCCCAGCGGGAGGGGTGGAGCAGTACTTC
>TRBJ2-1|TRBV5-4|-|TRBD2
CASSLAGTSGRSYYNEQFF
TGTGCCAGCAGCTTGGCCGGGACTAGCGGGAGAAGCTACTACAATGAGCAGTTCTTC
>TRBJ2-7|TRBV28|-|-
CASQDSPRTYEQYF
TGTGCCAGCCAGGACAGTCCCCGAACCTACGAGCAGTACTTC
>TRBJ2-7|TRBV5-1|-|TRBD2
CASSRGTSEFYEQYF
TGCGCCAGCAGCCGCGGGACTAGCGAGTTCTACGAGCAGTACTTC
>TRBJ2-1|TRBV5-1|-|TRBD2
CASSLVVGGGIVGTSGPYNEQFF
TGCGCCAGCAGCTTGGTGGTCGGGGGCGGCATTGTGGGGACTAGCGGCCCTTACAATGAGCAGTTCTTC
>TRBJ2-7|TRBV28|once|TRBD1
CASSRITGVVYEQYF
TGTGCCAGCAGCCGGATCACAGGGGTAGTCTACGAGCAGTACTTC
>TRBJ1-2|TRBV6-1|-|TRBD1
CASSEIDRGGYTF
TGTGCCAGCAGTGAAATAGACAGGGGCGGCTACACCTTC
>TRBJ2-4|TRBV9|-|-
CASSATGLAKNIQYF
TGTGCCAGCAGCGCTACAGGGTTAGCCAAAAACATTCAGTACTTC
>TRBJ2-1|TRBV30|-|-
CAWSFGNNEQFF
TGTGCCTGGAGTTTTGGTAACAATGAGCAGTTCTTC
>TRBJ2-3|TRBV6-4|once|-
CASSERGVADTQYF
TGTGCCAGCAGTGAGCGGGGAGTGGCAGATACGCAGTATTTT
>TRBJ1-5|TRBV28|-|-
CASSLSGDSNQPQHF
TGTGCCAGCAGTTTATCGGGGGATAGCAATCAGCCCCAGCATTTT
>TRBJ2-2|TRBV5-6|-|-
CASSSWGLNTGELFF
TGTGCCAGCAGCTCTTGGGGACTGAACACCGGGGAGCTGTTTTTT
>TRBJ2-7|TRBV7-6|-|-
CASSLAEGSGGSSYEQYF
TGTGCCAGCAGCTTAGCGGAAGGTAGCGGAGGGAGCTCCTACGAGCAGTACTTC
>TRBJ2-2|TRBV19|-|-
CASSRPGPTHTGELFF
TGTGCCAGTAGTCGCCCGGGGCCCACGCACACCGGGGAGCTGTTTTTT
>TRBJ2-7|TRBV5-1|-|TRBD1
CASTYTGGSYEQYF
TGCGCCAGCACGTACACAGGGGGTTCTTACGAGCAGTACTTC
>TRBJ1-2|TRBV18|-|TRBD1
CASSPKKGGDNYGYTF
TGTGCCAGCTCACCAAAAAAAGGGGGCGATAACTATGGCTACACCTTC
>TRBJ2-7|TRBV14|-|-
CASSQWDTAYGEQYF
TGTGCCAGCAGCCAATGGGACACGGCCTATGGCGAGCAGTACTTC
>TRBJ2-7|TRBV2|-|TRBD2
CASSYSSGTSGRGYF
TGTGCCAGCAGCTACTCTTCCGGGACTAGCGGGAGAGGATACTTC
>TRBJ2-1|TRBV28|-|TRBD2
CASSLWTSGSINEQFF
TGTGCCAGCAGTTTATGGACTAGCGGGAGTATCAATGAGCAGTTCTTC
>TRBJ2-7|TRBV11-3|-|-
CASSLGGTPYEQYF
TGTGCCAGCAGCTTAGGGGGGACCCCCTACGAGCAGTACTTC
>TRBJ2-7|TRBV6-1|-|TRBD2
CASRLGLAGIYEQYF
TGTGCCAGCAGACTAGGACTAGCGGGGATATACGAGCAGTACTTC
>TRBJ2-1|TRBV29-1|-|TRBD1
CSVGGGQGSLGEQFF
TGCAGCGTTGGGGGGGGACAGGGTTCCTTAGGTGAGCAGTTCTTC
>TRBJ1-3|TRBV19|-|-
CASSRGAGNTIYF
TGTGCCAGTAGCAGGGGTGCAGGAAACACCATATATTTT
>TRBJ2-7|TRBV6-1|-|TRBD1
CASSAGQGVYEQYF
TGTGCCAGCAGTGCGGGACAGGGGGTCTACGAGCAGTACTTC
>TRBJ2-7|TRBV10-3|-|-
CAISESKTVTYEQYF
TGTGCCATCAGTGAGTCGAAGACAGTTACCTACGAGCAGTACTTC
>TRBJ1-5|TRBV7-7|-|-
CASSLATNQPQHF
TGTGCTAGCAGCTTAGCTACCAATCAGCCCCAGCATTTT
>TRBJ2-2|TRBV4-3|-|-
CASSQGSQVGELFF
TGCGCCAGCAGCCAAGGTTCCCAAGTCGGGGAGCTGTTTTTT
>TRBJ2-2|TRBV15|-|TRBD2
CATSRGLIFAGELFF
TGTGCCACCAGCAGGGGACTAATATTCGCCGGGGAGCTGTTTTTT
>TRBJ2-2|TRBV7-2|-|-
CASSLGGPTTGELFF
TGTGCCAGCAGCTTAGGAGGGCCGACCACCGGGGAGCTGTTTTTT
>TRBJ1-3|TRBV15|-|TRBD1
CATSRDPYRDRGSYGNTIYF
TGTGCCACCAGCAGAGACCCTTACCGGGACAGGGGGTCGTATGGAAACACCATATATTTT
>TRBJ1-4|TRBV18|-|-
CASSFATNEKLFF
TGTGCCAGCTCTTTTGCAACTAATGAAAAACTGTTTTTT
>TRBJ2-7|TRBV6-5|-|TRBD2
CASSYGAGDYEQYF
TGTGCCAGCAGTTACGGGGCGGGAGACTACGAGCAGTACTTC
>TRBJ1-2|TRBV4-1|-|TRBD1
CASSHPGTGKKLGDYGYTF
TGCGCCAGCAGCCATCCCGGGACAGGGAAGAAATTAGGGGACTATGGCTACACCTTC
>TRBJ1-1|TRBV14|-|TRBD1
CASSQDGGDRGNGEAFF
TGTGCCAGCAGCCAAGATGGGGGTGACAGGGGGAACGGTGAAGCTTTCTTT
>TRBJ2-1|TRBV5-4|-|-
CASSLERYNEQFF
TGTGCCAGCAGCTTGGAGAGATACAATGAGCAGTTCTTC
>TRBJ2-1|TRBV29-1|-|-
CSAATGTSYNEQFF
TGCAGCGCAGCAACGGGAACCTCCTACAATGAGCAGTTCTTC
>TRBJ2-2|TRBV9|-|TRBD2
CASSVTGLASNTGELFF
TGTGCCAGCAGCGTAACGGGACTAGCGTCGAACACCGGGGAGCTGTTTTTT